The rows below give T cell receptor beta chains drawn from one sample of a study of T cell changes during pregnancy in multiple sclerosis. Sequencing was performed with immunoSEQ multiplex PCR; in TCRdb, only in-frame clones are kept and a portion is missing. The repertoire holds around 57,000 clones, with around 93% as singletons. The specimen comprised CD4+ T cells from peripheral blood mononuclear cells, sampled after pregnancy. The receptor source for this set is a female donor in good health, enrolled as a control in a pregnancy study. CDR3s include the opening cysteine and the closing phenylalanine or tryptophan. A D gene is named only where the DNA matches it firmly. A clone size is listed for some rows: how often the clone was seen (once, few, many), or a class if it is expanded.

J gene,clone size,V gene,D gene,CDR3 protein,CDR3 DNA
TRBJ2-7,NA,TRBV19,NA,CASSARTGGTYEQYF,TGTGCCAGTAGTGCCAGGACAGGCGGGACCTACGAGCAGTACTTC
TRBJ2-3,NA,TRBV7-9,NA,CASSPSVRADTQYF,TGTGCCAGCAGCCCCTCAGTGAGGGCAGATACGCAGTATTTT
TRBJ1-4,NA,TRBV19,NA,CASSTSRGATNEKLFF,TGTGCCAGTAGTACCTCAAGGGGCGCAACTAATGAAAAACTGTTTTTT
TRBJ1-2,few,TRBV10-3,TRBD1,CAISGGTGGDGYTF,TGTGCCATCAGTGGCGGGACAGGGGGTGATGGCTACACCTTC
TRBJ1-2,NA,TRBV6-1,NA,CASSDSGIGYTF,TGTGCCAGCAGTGACAGCGGAATTGGCTACACCTTC
TRBJ2-5,NA,TRBV7-3,TRBD2,CASSLTRGDQETQYF,TGTGCCAGCAGCTTAACCCGGGGGGACCAAGAGACCCAGTACTTC
TRBJ1-5,NA,TRBV7-2,NA,CASSLGGLGNQPQHF,TGTGCCAGCAGCTTAGGAGGGTTGGGCAATCAGCCCCAGCATTTT
TRBJ2-1,NA,TRBV7-8,NA,CASSKGTAILVYNEQFF,TGTGCCAGCAGCAAAGGGACTGCCATACTGGTATACAATGAGCAGTTCTTC
TRBJ1-6,once,TRBV18,NA,CASSQGNNSPLHF,TGTGCCAGCTCACAGGGGAATAATTCACCCCTCCACTTT
TRBJ2-1,NA,TRBV6-5,NA,CASSPPAGKQFF,TGTGCCAGCAGCCCCCCGGCAGGGAAGCAGTTCTTC
TRBJ1-2,NA,TRBV9,TRBD1,CASSVGQGERGYTF,TGTGCCAGCAGCGTAGGTCAGGGGGAAAGGGGCTACACCTTC
TRBJ2-5,once,TRBV7-6,NA,CASSLNFGGAETQYF,TGTGCCAGCAGCTTAAATTTTGGCGGGGCAGAGACCCAGTACTTC
TRBJ2-3,NA,TRBV20-1,NA,CSAAGADTQYF,TGCAGTGCCGCAGGGGCCGATACGCAGTATTTT
TRBJ1-1,once,TRBV2,TRBD1,CASRYRGMNTEAFF,TGTGCCAGCAGATACAGGGGGATGAACACTGAAGCTTTCTTT